This T cell receptor beta chain was profiled in a study of identical twins. With template switching, a universal primer site was added, and the cDNA carried unique molecular identifiers. TCRdb re-called the 5' RACE reads with MiXCR, one entry per CDR3 protein. The sample yields around 95,000 distinct CDR3 sequences, about 6.1% seen once. Findings and caveats of the study: Zero-insertion analyses could be partly confounded by invariant MAIT and iNKT cells.

Germline V lookup: CDR1 MGHRA, CDR2 YSYEKL. V lost 2 bases to trimming and J lost 6 bases; unmatched junction nucleotides: 18. The CDR3 contains 19 residues. There are many counts of this clonotype. The antigen remains unidentified. The rearrangement uses TRBV4-1 and TRBJ2-1, with TRBD1 identical over 8 bases. This clonotype originated in a woman in her fifties or sixties in good health. The specimen was memory T cells sorted from blood. The CDR3 region has the DNA TGCGCCAGCAGCCAAACGTTCCGAAACCCGGGACAGGCGGTCAATGAGCAGTTCTTC. This encodes CASSQTFRNPGQAVNEQFF.